This T cell receptor beta chain is from a study of T cell clonotyping in hematopoietic cell transplantation. General study points: Recipient TCR diversity dropped after transplant; expanded clonotypes rose from day 30 to 180. Without cell sorting, CD4 versus CD8 contributions remain unresolved.

The germline V gene encodes CDR1 SGHNT and CDR2 YENEEA. Trimming stripped 2 bases from V and 0 bases from J, with 17 bases between. This CDR3 has 18 amino acids. Noted time point: recipient sample about 28 days before transplant, after cytoreduction. Repertoires were generated with immunoSEQ multiplex PCR, while TCRdb's copy carries only in-frame clones and drops some. Of thousands of clones detected, approximately 84% appear once; the ten largest clones hold 25% to 35%. Points on this clone: Its antigen is undetermined.

The receptor's source is a woman in her sixties with acute myeloid leukemia. Some clones in this sample may be carry-over from other donors' samples. This material consisted of peripheral blood mononuclear cells, taken before stem cell transplant. The rearrangement joins TRBV11-3 to TRBJ2-1; no firm D call. The CDR3 here is CASSLYPLVLSSYNEQFF. The DNA for the CDR3 is TGTGCCAGCAGCTTATACCCCCTCGTCCTGAGCTCCTACAATGAGCAGTTCTTC.